The 2 T cell receptor beta chains listed next were all sequenced from one sample in a study of cytomegalovirus exposure and HLA in healthy donors. The study ran its PCR with 60 Vbeta and 13 Jbeta primers. Produced via immunoSEQ multiplex PCR; TCRdb's table is partial and in-frame only. The sample lists approximately 120,000 clones, 69% seen once, with roughly 5.9% in the top ten. Sequencing used PBMCs. The receptors here all came from a woman aged 70-85 years in good health and CMV-seropositive.

The sample holds a few counts of this clone. The V gene is TRBV30, the J gene TRBJ1-2; TRBD1 agrees at 8 bases. Germline assignment: CDR1 GTSNPN and CDR2 SVGIG (reference sequence). This CDR3 comprises 16 residues. V shed 3 bases, J shed 0 bases, and the junction held 9 bases outside the gene matches. The CDR3 sequence is CAWRPQGAVSNYGYTF. In nucleotides, the CDR3 is TGTGCCTGGAGGCCGCAGGGGGCCGTCTCTAACTATGGCTACACCTTC.

This clone came up a few times. The chain is built from TRBV19 and TRBJ1-5, with 9 nucleotides matching TRBD1. Germline loops: CDR1 LNHDA, CDR2 SQIVND (reference sequence). The ends lost 5 bases at V and 6 bases at J; junction bases unmatched: 11. CDR3 length equals 16 residues. CDR3 sequence (DNA): TGTGCCAGTAGTGCGAAATGGGACAGGGCGGGTCAGCCCCAGCATTTT. Protein product: CASSAKWDRAGQPQHF.